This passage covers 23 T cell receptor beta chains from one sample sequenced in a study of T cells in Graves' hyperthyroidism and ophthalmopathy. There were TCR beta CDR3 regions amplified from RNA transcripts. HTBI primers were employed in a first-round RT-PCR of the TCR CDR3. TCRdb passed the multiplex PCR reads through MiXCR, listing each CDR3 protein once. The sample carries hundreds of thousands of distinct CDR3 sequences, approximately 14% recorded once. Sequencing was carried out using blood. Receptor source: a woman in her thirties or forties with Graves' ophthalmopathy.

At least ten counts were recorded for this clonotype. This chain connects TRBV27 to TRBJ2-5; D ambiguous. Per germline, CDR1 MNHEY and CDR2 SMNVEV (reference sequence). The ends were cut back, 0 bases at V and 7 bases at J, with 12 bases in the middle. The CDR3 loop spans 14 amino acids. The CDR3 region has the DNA TGTGCCAGCAGTTTATCGAAAGGGTCGGGGACCCAGTACTTC. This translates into CASSLSKGSGTQYF.

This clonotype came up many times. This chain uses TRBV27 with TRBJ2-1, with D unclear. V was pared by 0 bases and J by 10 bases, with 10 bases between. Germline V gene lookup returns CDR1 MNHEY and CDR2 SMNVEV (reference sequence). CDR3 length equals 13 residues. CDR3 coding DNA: TGTGCCAGCAGTTTATCCCCGGCCGGGGAGCAGTTCTTC. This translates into CASSLSPAGEQFF.

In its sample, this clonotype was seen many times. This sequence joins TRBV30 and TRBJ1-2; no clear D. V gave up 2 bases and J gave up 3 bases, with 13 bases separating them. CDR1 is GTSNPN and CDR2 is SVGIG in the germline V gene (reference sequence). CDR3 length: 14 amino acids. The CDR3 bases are TGTGCCTGGAGTCGGTTGAGCACAGACTATGGCTACACCTTC. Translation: CAWSRLSTDYGYTF.

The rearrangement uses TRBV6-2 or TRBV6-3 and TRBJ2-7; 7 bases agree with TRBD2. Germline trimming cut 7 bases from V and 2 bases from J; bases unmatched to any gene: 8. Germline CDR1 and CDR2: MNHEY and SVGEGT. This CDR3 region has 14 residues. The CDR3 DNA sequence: TGTGCCAGCAATCCGCGGGACTACGCCTACGAGCAGTACTTC. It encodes CASNPRDYAYEQYF.

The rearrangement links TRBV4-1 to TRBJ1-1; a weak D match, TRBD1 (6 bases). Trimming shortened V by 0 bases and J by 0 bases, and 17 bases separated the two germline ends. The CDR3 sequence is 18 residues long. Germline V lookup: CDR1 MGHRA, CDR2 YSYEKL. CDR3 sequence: CASSQDRGGSKLNTEAFF. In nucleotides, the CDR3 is TGCGCCAGCAGCCAAGATCGAGGGGGATCCAAATTGAACACTGAAGCTTTCTTT.

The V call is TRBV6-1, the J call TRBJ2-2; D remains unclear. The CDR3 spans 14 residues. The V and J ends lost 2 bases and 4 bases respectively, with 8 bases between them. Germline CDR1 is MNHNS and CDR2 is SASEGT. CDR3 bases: TGTGCCAGCAGTGAACTGCCCTCCACCGGGGAGCTGTTTTTT. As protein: CASSELPSTGELFF.

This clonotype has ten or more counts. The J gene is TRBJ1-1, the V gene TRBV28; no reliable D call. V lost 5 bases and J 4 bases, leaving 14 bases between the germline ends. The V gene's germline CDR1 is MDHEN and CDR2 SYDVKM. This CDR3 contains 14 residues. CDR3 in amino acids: CASSEQGLVTEAFF. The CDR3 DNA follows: TGTGCCAGCAGTGAGCAAGGGCTGGTCACTGAAGCTTTCTTT.

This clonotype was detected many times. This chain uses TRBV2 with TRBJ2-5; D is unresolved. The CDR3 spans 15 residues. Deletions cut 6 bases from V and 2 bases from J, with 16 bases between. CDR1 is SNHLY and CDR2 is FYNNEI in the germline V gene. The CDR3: CASRVSSGRQETQYF. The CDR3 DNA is TGTGCCAGCAGGGTTAGTTCGGGCAGGCAAGAGACCCAGTACTTC.

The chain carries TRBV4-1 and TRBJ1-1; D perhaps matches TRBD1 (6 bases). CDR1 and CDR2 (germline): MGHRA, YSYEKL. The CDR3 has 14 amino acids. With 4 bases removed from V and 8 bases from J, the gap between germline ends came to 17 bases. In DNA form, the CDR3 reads TGCGCCAGCAGCCTACAAACAGGGAATCTAGAAGCTTTCTTT. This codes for CASSLQTGNLEAFF.

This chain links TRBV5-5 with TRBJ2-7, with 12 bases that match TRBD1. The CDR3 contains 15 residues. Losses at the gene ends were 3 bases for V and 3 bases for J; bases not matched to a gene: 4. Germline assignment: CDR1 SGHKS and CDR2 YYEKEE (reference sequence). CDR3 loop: CASSWDRGLIYEQYF. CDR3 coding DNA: TGTGCCAGCAGCTGGGACAGGGGGCTTATCTACGAGCAGTACTTC.

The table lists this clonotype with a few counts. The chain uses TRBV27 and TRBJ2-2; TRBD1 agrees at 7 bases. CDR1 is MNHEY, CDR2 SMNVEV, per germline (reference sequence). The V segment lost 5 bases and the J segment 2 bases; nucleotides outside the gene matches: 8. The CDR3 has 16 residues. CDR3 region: CASSTYRGGNTGELFF. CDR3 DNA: TGTGCCAGCAGTACTTACAGGGGTGGTAACACCGGGGAGCTGTTTTTT.

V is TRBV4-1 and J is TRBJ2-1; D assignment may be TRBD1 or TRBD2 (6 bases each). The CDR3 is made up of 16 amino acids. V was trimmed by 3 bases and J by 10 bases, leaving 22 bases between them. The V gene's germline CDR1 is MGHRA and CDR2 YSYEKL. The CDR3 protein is CASSQLLSRGPREQFF. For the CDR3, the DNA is TGCGCCAGCAGCCAGCTTCTCAGTCGGGGGCCAAGGGAGCAGTTCTTC.

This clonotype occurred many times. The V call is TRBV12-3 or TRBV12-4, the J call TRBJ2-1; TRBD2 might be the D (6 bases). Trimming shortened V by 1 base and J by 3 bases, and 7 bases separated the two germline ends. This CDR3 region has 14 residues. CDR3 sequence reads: CASSLGGVYNEQFF. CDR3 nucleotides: TGTGCCAGCAGTTTAGGGGGGGTCTACAATGAGCAGTTCTTC.

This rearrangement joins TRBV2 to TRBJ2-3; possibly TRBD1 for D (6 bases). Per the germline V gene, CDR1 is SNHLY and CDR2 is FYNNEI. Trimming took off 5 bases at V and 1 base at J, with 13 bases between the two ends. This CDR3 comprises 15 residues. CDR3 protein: CASSLRGPRTDTQYF. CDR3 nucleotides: TGTGCCAGCAGTCTCAGGGGACCTCGCACAGATACGCAGTATTTT. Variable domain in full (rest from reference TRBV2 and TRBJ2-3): EPEVTQTPSHQVTQMGQEVILRCVPISNHLYFYWYRQILGQKVEFLVSFYNNEISEKSEIFDDQFSVERPDGSNFTLKIRSTKLEDSAMYFCASSLRGPRTDTQYFGPGTRLTVL.

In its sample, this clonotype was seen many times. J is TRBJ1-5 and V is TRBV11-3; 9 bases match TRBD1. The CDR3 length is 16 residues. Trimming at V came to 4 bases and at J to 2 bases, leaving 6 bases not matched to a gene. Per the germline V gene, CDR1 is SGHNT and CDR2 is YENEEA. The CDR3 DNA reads TGTGCCAGCAGCTCACGGGACAGGGAAGGCAATCAGCCCCAGCATTTT. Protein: CASSSRDREGNQPQHF.

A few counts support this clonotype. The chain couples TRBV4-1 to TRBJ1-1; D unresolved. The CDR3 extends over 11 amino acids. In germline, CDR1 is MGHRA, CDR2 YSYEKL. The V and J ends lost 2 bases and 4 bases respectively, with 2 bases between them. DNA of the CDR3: TGCGCCAGCAGCCAACGCACTGAAGCTTTCTTT. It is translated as CASSQRTEAFF.

The CDR3 is CASSFLTRGGSSYNEQFF. The CDR3, as DNA: TGTGCCAGCAGCTTCCTTACCCGGGGGGGTAGCTCCTACAATGAGCAGTTCTTC. The chain links TRBV7-9 to TRBJ2-1, with TRBD2 identical over 8 bases. In germline, CDR1 is SEHNR, CDR2 FQNEAQ (reference sequence). The CDR3 is 18 amino acids. J gave up 0 bases and V 3 bases, and 10 bases lay outside the gene matches.

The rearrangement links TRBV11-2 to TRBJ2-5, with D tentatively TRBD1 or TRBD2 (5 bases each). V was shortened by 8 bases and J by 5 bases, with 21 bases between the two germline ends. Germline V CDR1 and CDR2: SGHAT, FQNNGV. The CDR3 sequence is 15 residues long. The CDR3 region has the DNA TGTGCCAGCGGCCTAAGGGACGGGGTCCAGGAGACCCAGTACTTC. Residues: CASGLRDGVQETQYF. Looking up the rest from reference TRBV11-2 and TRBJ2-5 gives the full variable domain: EAGVAQSPRYKIIEKRQSVAFWCNPISGHATLYWYQQILGQGPKLLIQFQNNGVVDDSQLPKDRFSAERLKGVDSTLKIQPAKLEDSAVYLCASGLRDGVQETQYFGPGTRLLVL.

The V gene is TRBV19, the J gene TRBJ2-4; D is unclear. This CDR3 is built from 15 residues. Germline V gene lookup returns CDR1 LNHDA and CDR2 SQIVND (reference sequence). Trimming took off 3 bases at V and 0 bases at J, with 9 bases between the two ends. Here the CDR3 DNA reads TGTGCCAGTAGTATCGGGCGAAGAGCCAAAAACATTCAGTACTTC. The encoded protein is CASSIGRRAKNIQYF.

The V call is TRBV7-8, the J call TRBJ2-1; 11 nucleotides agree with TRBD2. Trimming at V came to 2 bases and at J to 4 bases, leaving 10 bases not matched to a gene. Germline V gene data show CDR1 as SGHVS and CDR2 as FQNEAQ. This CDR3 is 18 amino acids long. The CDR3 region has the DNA TGTGCCAGCAGCTTAAGTCTAGCGGGGGGCCCCCCTTACAATGAGCAGTTCTTC. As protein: CASSLSLAGGPPYNEQFF.

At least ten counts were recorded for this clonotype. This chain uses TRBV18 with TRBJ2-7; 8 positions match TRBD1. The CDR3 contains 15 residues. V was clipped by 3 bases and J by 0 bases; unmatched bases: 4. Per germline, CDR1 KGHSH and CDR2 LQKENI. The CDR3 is CASSPPGQDSYEQYF. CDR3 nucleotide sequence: TGTGCCAGCTCACCTCCGGGACAGGACTCCTACGAGCAGTACTTC.

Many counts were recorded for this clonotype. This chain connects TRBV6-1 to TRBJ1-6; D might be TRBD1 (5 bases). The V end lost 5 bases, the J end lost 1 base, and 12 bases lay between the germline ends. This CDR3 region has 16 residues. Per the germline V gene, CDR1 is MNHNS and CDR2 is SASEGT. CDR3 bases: TGTGCCAGCAGTTACGGGGGTCCGTCCTATAATTCACCCCTCCACTTT. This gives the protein CASSYGGPSYNSPLHF.

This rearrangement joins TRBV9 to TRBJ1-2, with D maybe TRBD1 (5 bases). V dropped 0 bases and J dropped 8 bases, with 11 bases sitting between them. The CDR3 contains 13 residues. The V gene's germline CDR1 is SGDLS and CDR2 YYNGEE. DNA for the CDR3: TGTGCCAGCAGCGTAGGCTGGGGGGTCGGCTACACCTTC. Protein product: CASSVGWGVGYTF.